This T cell receptor beta chain came from a study of neurological immune-mediated disorders. Each CDR3 protein gets one entry after TCRdb re-called the 5' RACE reads with MiXCR. In the table there are about 59,000 distinct CDR3 sequences, about 13% of which are singletons. This CDR3 is built from 17 residues. Germline CDR1 and CDR2: SGHRS and YFSETQ. V dropped 4 bases and J dropped 2; count of bases not matched to a gene: 7. This clonotype has ten or more counts. Its antigen remains unidentified. Study observations and caveats: No CDR3 amino acid sequences were shared by expanded clones across subjects, suggesting private repertoires in all groups.

V usage is TRBV5-1 and J usage is TRBJ2-2; 11 nucleotides match TRBD2. What was sequenced was PBMCs. The sequence was collected from a woman in her sixties or seventies with HTLV-1-associated myelopathy (HAM/TSP). CDR3 sequence: CASSTGTSGSNTGELFF. The CDR3 DNA reads TGCGCCAGCAGCACCGGGACTAGCGGATCTAACACCGGGGAGCTGTTTTTT. Based on the CDR3 plus reference TRBV5-1 and TRBJ2-2, the full variable domain is KAGVTQTPRYLIKTRGQQVTLSCSPISGHRSVSWYQQTPGQGLQFLFEYFSETQRNKGNFPGRFSGRQFSNSRSEMNVSTLELGDSALYLCASSTGTSGSNTGELFFGEGSRLTVL.